The clone carrying this T cell receptor beta chain was recorded a few times. Its target is unknown. The sample belongs to a study of shared clonotypes between healthy human individuals. Generated by immunoSEQ multiplex PCR, the TCRdb table keeps only in-frame clones and is missing some. The sample lists fewer than 600,000 clones; 79% were seen once. This CDR3 has 15 amino acids. Trimming left V 5 bases short and J 2 bases short, with 16 bases between. Germline lookup yields CDR1 SEHNR and CDR2 FQNEAQ (reference sequence). Donors included only healthy HIV-negative adults lacking recent acute infections or vaccinations. Study-wide results and caveats: Limited genetic and exposure-history diversity came from having few donors. An expected dependence of interdonor clonotype sharing on sequencing depth was noted.

The sequence was collected from a woman in her thirties or forties in good health. Some clones in this sample may be carry-over from other donors' samples. Sample: PBMCs. The chain uses TRBV7-9 and TRBJ2-7; D is perhaps TRBD1 or TRBD2 (6 bases each). The CDR3 coding sequence is TGTGCCAGCAGCCGAGCCGGGGGCCCAGCCTACGAGCAGTACTTC. This sequence encodes CASSRAGGPAYEQYF.